A selection of T cell receptor beta chains follows, all from one sample in a study of blood T cell repertoires in COVID-19. Assay used: immunoSEQ multiplex PCR; TCRdb lists only in-frame clones, some missing. The sample has some 240,000 clones, around four fifths seen once. The material sequenced was PBMCs or T cells enriched from blood (not recorded which). The receptors shown here come from a man aged 25 to 40 with acute COVID-19. The CDR3 runs from the conserved cysteine through the conserved F or W. D genes are given only for firm matches. Rows give clone size only sometimes, using once, few, many, or a class for an expanded clone.

size	D	V	J	CDR3	DNA
.	.	TRBV19	TRBJ1-5	CASSIERRSQRQHF	TGTGCCAGTAGTATTGAGAGGCGGAGTCAGCGCCAGCATTTT
.	.	TRBV18	TRBJ1-1	CASSPQQEAFF	TGTGCCAGCTCACCGCAACAGGAAGCTTTCTTT
.	.	TRBV14	TRBJ1-1	CASSQTSYRVHPEAFF	TGTGCCAGCAGCCAAACTTCTTACAGGGTTCACCCTGAAGCTTTCTTT
.	TRBD2	TRBV11-3	TRBJ2-1	CASSQRATSGNDEQFF	TGTGCCAGCAGCCAAAGGGCGACTAGCGGGAACGATGAGCAGTTCTTC
.	.	TRBV12-3/TRBV12-4	TRBJ1-1	CASSAGRTVVAFF	TGTGCCAGCAGTGCGGGACGGACGGTGGTAGCTTTCTTT
.	.	TRBV18	TRBJ1-6	CASSRTENSPLHF	TGTGCCAGCTCACGGACTGAAAATTCACCCCTCCACTTT
.	.	TRBV15	TRBJ1-1	CATSREAGVPEAFF	TGTGCCACCAGCAGAGAAGCAGGGGTACCTGAAGCTTTCTTT
.	.	TRBV11-3	TRBJ2-3	CASSRRSATESSDTQYF	TGTGCCAGCAGCCGACGATCGGCGACAGAGAGCTCAGATACGCAGTATTTT
.	.	TRBV5-1	TRBJ1-3	CASSLGYRSSGNTIYF	TGCGCCAGCAGCTTGGGGTACCGGAGCTCTGGAAACACCATATATTTT
.	.	TRBV24-1	TRBJ1-1	CATSDRGVGPTEAFF	TGTGCCACCAGTGATCGCGGAGTCGGTCCCACTGAAGCTTTCTTT
.	TRBD1	TRBV27	TRBJ2-5	CASSQQGGLRETQYF	TGTGCCAGCAGCCAACAGGGGGGACTTAGGGAGACCCAGTACTTC
.	.	TRBV6-2/TRBV6-3	TRBJ2-3	CASSYSKSLASRIDTQYF	TGTGCCAGCAGTTACTCGAAGTCCCTGGCTAGCAGAATAGATACGCAGTATTTT
many	.	TRBV29-1	TRBJ1-1	CSAWEGPGTEAFF	TGCAGCGCCTGGGAGGGCCCGGGCACTGAAGCTTTCTTT
.	TRBD1	TRBV10-3	TRBJ2-5	CAAGQGAGMTQYF	TGTGCCGCCGGACAGGGGGCGGGAATGACCCAGTACTTC
.	TRBD1	TRBV18	TRBJ2-3	CASSPVDPDRLTDTQYF	TGTGCCAGCTCACCAGTCGACCCGGACAGGTTAACAGATACGCAGTATTTT
.	.	TRBV3-1/TRBV3-2	TRBJ2-2	CASSRILSDTGELFF	TGTGCCAGCAGCCGCATACTTAGTGACACCGGGGAGCTGTTTTTT
.	TRBD1	TRBV19	TRBJ1-6	CASSIAPGQGNSPLHF	TGTGCCAGTAGTATAGCCCCGGGACAGGGGAATTCACCCCTCCACTTT
.	TRBD2	TRBV19	TRBJ2-1	CATRSASGNNEQFF	TGTGCCACCAGGTCGGCTAGCGGGAACAATGAGCAGTTCTTC
.	.	TRBV10-3	TRBJ2-3	CAIRTGNTQYF	TGTGCCATCAGAACGGGGAATACGCAGTATTTT
.	.	TRBV2	TRBJ1-6	CASRIGSTDNSPLHF	TGTGCCAGCAGGATTGGGAGCACAGATAATTCACCCCTCCACTTT
.	TRBD1	TRBV11-3	TRBJ2-3	CASSLLSGGRTDTQYF	TGTGCCAGCAGCTTATTATCAGGGGGCCGTACAGATACGCAGTATTTT
once	TRBD2	TRBV4-2	TRBJ2-3	CASTDGGFTDTQYF	TGTGCCAGCACTGACGGGGGGTTCACAGATACGCAGTATTTT
few	.	TRBV12-3/TRBV12-4	TRBJ2-1	CASRSDLNEQFF	TGTGCCAGCAGGTCGGACTTAAATGAGCAGTTCTTC
.	.	TRBV6-5	TRBJ1-2	CASSYSGQPGGYTF	TGTGCCAGCAGTTACTCCGGACAGCCGGGCGGCTACACCTTC
.	.	TRBV6-5	TRBJ1-1	CASSRRVGETEAFF	TGTGCCAGCAGTCGCAGGGTAGGGGAAACTGAAGCTTTCTTT
.	TRBD1	TRBV29-1	TRBJ1-1	CSAETGGDPEAFF	TGCAGCGCCGAGACAGGGGGCGATCCTGAAGCTTTCTTT
once	.	TRBV9	TRBJ1-1	CASSARLGSTEAFF	TGTGCCAGCAGCGCAAGACTTGGGTCCACTGAAGCTTTCTTT
.	TRBD2	TRBV5-4	TRBJ2-3	CAGGVQESTDTQYF	TGTGCCGGGGGGGTACAGGAAAGCACAGATACGCAGTATTTT
.	.	TRBV7-2	TRBJ2-3	CASSLRLADTQYF	TGTGCCAGCAGCTTAAGACTAGCAGATACGCAGTATTTT
.	.	TRBV6-5	TRBJ1-2	CAGSGMAAANYGYTF	TGTGCCGGTTCCGGAATGGCGGCTGCTAACTATGGCTACACCTTC
.	.	TRBV7-8	TRBJ2-5	CASSRGSGKETQYF	TGTGCCAGCAGCCGAGGTAGCGGAAAAGAGACCCAGTACTTC
.	.	TRBV14	TRBJ2-2	CASSQGPRVAGELFF	TGTGCCAGCAGCCAAGGACCTCGGGTGGCCGGGGAGCTGTTTTTT
few	.	TRBV5-8	TRBJ1-6	CASSLVQGNSPLHF	TGTGCCAGCAGCTTGGTCCAGGGTAATTCACCCCTCCACTTT
once	.	TRBV18	TRBJ1-4	CASSPFEKPNEKLFF	TGTGCCAGCTCACCATTTGAGAAGCCTAATGAAAAACTGTTTTTT
few	.	TRBV29-1	TRBJ1-1	CSVGDSTEAFF	TGCAGCGTCGGGGACTCCACTGAAGCTTTCTTT
.	TRBD2	TRBV6-4	TRBJ2-3	CASSGTSGDTDTQYF	TGTGCCAGCAGCGGGACTAGCGGTGACACAGATACGCAGTATTTT
.	.	TRBV7-2	TRBJ2-4	CASSPDVAKNIQYF	TGTGCCAGCAGTCCAGATGTAGCCAAAAACATTCAGTACTTC
.	TRBD2	TRBV29-1	TRBJ2-3	CSGLAGGDTDTQYF	TGCAGCGGTTTAGCGGGAGGCGACACAGATACGCAGTATTTT
few	.	TRBV7-2	TRBJ2-2	CASRVDWNTGELFF	TGTGCCAGCCGTGTAGACTGGAACACCGGGGAGCTGTTTTTT
.	TRBD1	TRBV6-5	TRBJ1-5	CASSSRTGTHQPQHF	TGTGCCAGCAGTTCCAGGACAGGAACACATCAGCCCCAGCATTTT
once	.	TRBV7-2	TRBJ2-5	CASSPSWVEETQYF	TGTGCCAGCAGCCCTAGTTGGGTAGAGGAGACCCAGTACTTC
.	TRBD2	TRBV5-1	TRBJ2-3	CASSTLELAGQRGKTDTQYF	TGCGCCAGCAGCACACTAGAACTAGCGGGACAACGTGGGAAAACAGATACGCAGTATTTT
.	TRBD1	TRBV10-3	TRBJ1-5	CAISVDRASNQPQHF	TGTGCCATCAGCGTGGACAGGGCTAGCAATCAGCCCCAGCATTTT
.	TRBD1	TRBV5-1	TRBJ2-1	CASSRQGGNSSYNEQFF	TGTGCCAGCAGCAGACAGGGGGGCAATAGCTCCTACAATGAGCAGTTCTTC
.	TRBD1	TRBV29-1	TRBJ2-1	CSVVGTGAPYEQFF	TGCAGCGTTGTCGGGACAGGGGCTCCCTATGAGCAGTTCTTC
.	.	TRBV6-4	TRBJ2-2	CASSGSNTGELFF	TGTGCCAGCAGTGGTTCAAACACCGGGGAGCTGTTTTTT
.	.	TRBV15	TRBJ2-2	CATSMGHQDTGELFF	TGTGCCACCAGCATGGGACACCAAGACACCGGGGAGCTGTTTTTT
.	.	TRBV28	TRBJ2-6	CASSSRVGPSGANVLTF	TGTGCCAGCAGTTCCAGGGTGGGGCCCTCTGGGGCCAACGTCCTGACTTTC
.	.	TRBV20-1	TRBJ1-5	CSASLGGRPQHF	TGCAGTGCTAGTCTAGGTGGTCGGCCCCAGCATTTT
.	.	TRBV2	TRBJ1-1	CASSEETQGLSSPWF	TGTGCCAGCAGTGAGGAAACTCAGGGGTTAAGTTCCCCCTGGTTT
.	.	TRBV30	TRBJ2-5	CAWTRRRGETQYF	TGTGCCTGGACACGACGTCGGGGAGAGACCCAGTACTTC
.	TRBD2	TRBV6-4	TRBJ2-1	CASSDSGAGAPNEQFF	TGTGCCAGCAGTGACTCCGGCGCGGGAGCCCCCAATGAGCAGTTCTTC
few	TRBD1	TRBV6-5	TRBJ1-1	CASTLRTGGGTEAFF	TGTGCCAGCACCCTTAGAACAGGGGGGGGGACTGAAGCTTTCTTT
.	.	TRBV4-2	TRBJ1-3	CASSLTSPFPNPISGNTIYF	TGTGCCAGCAGCCTCACTTCACCGTTCCCCAACCCCATCTCTGGAAACACCATATATTTT
.	TRBD1	TRBV19	TRBJ2-2	CASIKDRGQTGELFF	TGTGCCAGTATTAAGGACAGGGGGCAAACCGGGGAGCTGTTTTTT
.	.	TRBV6-5	TRBJ1-3	CASRLTYSGNTIYF	TGTGCCAGCAGATTGACATACTCTGGAAACACCATATATTTT